These T cell receptor beta chains were read from a single sample in a study of T cell responses to AZD1222 COVID-19 vaccine. This table comes from immunoSEQ multiplex PCR, and its TCRdb copy is limited to in-frame clones, with some not included. Of around 89,000 clones in the sample, 70% to 90% were seen once. Material: peripheral blood, obtained 28 days after the second AZD1222 dose. The source of these receptors is an adult who received the AZD1222 COVID-19 vaccine. The CDR3 runs from the conserved cysteine through the conserved F or W. The D gene is left open where the match is weak. Expanded clones get a size class; other rows say once, few or many, or leave the size out.

.,TRBJ1-2,TRBV9,.,TGTGCCAGCAGCCCCGATCTTGTGGGCTATGGCTACACCTTC,CASSPDLVGYGYTF
.,TRBJ2-3,TRBV7-9,.,TGTGCCAGCAGCCCAACCCGCTGGGCGGGGGATACGCAGTATTTT,CASSPTRWAGDTQYF
.,TRBJ1-1,TRBV6-5,.,TGTGCCAGCAGTTTTGGGGACGGGGGAAACACTGAAGCTTTCTTT,CASSFGDGGNTEAFF
.,TRBJ1-5,TRBV2,TRBD1,TGTGCCAGCACACCCCAACAGGGGGAGTTTCAGCCCCAGCATTTT,CASTPQQGEFQPQHF
few,TRBJ2-7,TRBV2,TRBD1,TGTGCCAGTAAGATCGGGACAGTATACGAGCAGTACTTC,CASKIGTVYEQYF
once,TRBJ1-2,TRBV19,TRBD1,TGTGCCAGTAGTAGATACCCCGGACAGGGGGAGAACTATGGCTGCACCTTC,CASSRYPGQGENYGCTF
.,TRBJ2-3,TRBV4-2,TRBD2,TGTGCCAGCAGCCAAGAGATGGCTAGCGGGGGGGCCACAGATACGCAGTATTTT,CASSQEMASGGATDTQYF
once,TRBJ1-5,TRBV6-1,.,TGTGCCAGCAGTTGGGACGTTAGCAATCAGCCCCAGCATTTT,CASSWDVSNQPQHF
.,TRBJ2-5,TRBV11-3,.,TGTGCCAGCAGGGGCCCTACCCAAGAGACCCAGTACTTC,CASRGPTQETQYF
.,TRBJ2-2,TRBV19,.,TGTGCCAGTAGTATAGATAGAGCAACCGGGGAGCTGTTTTTT,CASSIDRATGELFF
.,TRBJ1-4,TRBV7-9,.,TGTGCCAGCAGCGCGCCTGGACTTGGAGGCCCAGAAAAACTGTTTTTT,CASSAPGLGGPEKLFF
.,TRBJ1-3,TRBV18,.,TGTGCCAGCTCACCACCGGTCAAGGCAGTACACCCTGGAAACACCATATATTTT,CASSPPVKAVHPGNTIYF
.,TRBJ2-3,TRBV2,.,TGTGCCAGCAGAATTACAGATACGCAGTATTTT,CASRITDTQYF
.,TRBJ1-1,TRBV12-5,.,TGTGCTAGTGTCCTAGAGCCGGGACCAAGCCTCTTT,CASVLEPGPSLF
once,TRBJ2-7,TRBV19,TRBD2,TGTGCCAGTAGTCCCCGGGGGGTCGCCTACGAGCAGTACTTC,CASSPRGVAYEQYF
once,TRBJ1-5,TRBV19,.,TGTGCCACCACGGGGCAGTATAGCAATCAGCCCCAGCATTTT,CATTGQYSNQPQHF
.,TRBJ2-7,TRBV27,TRBD2,TGTGCCAGCAGTGTCTACGGGGGGGCAGGGTACGAGCAGTACTTC,CASSVYGGAGYEQYF
.,TRBJ1-5,TRBV5-8,.,TGTGCCAGCAGCTTGTTCACAGATAATCAGCCCCAGCATTTT,CASSLFTDNQPQHF
once,TRBJ2-7,TRBV5-1,.,TGCGCCAGCAGCTTTTCCTACGAGCAGTACTTC,CASSFSYEQYF
few,TRBJ2-7,TRBV28,TRBD1,TGTGCCAGCATCGGGTCGTCGGGGACAGGGGTTAACGAGCAGTACTTC,CASIGSSGTGVNEQYF
few,TRBJ1-6,TRBV19,TRBD1,TGTGCCAGTAGTACGGGGGACAGTCGATCTTCACCCCTCCACTTT,CASSTGDSRSSPLHF
once,TRBJ2-7,TRBV20-1,.,TGCAGTGCTAGAGAGGGAAGGGAGCAGTACTTC,CSAREGREQYF
.,TRBJ1-2,TRBV7-3,TRBD1,TGTGCCAGCAGCCTGACAGGGAAGGGCTACACCTTC,CASSLTGKGYTF
.,TRBJ1-1,TRBV5-1,.,TGCGCCAGCAGCTTGTCTATCCGGGAAAGAAATGAAGCTTTCTTT,CASSLSIRERNEAFF
once,TRBJ2-2,TRBV14,TRBD2,TGTGCCAGCAGCCAATTTGCCAGCGGGGGGTCGGCCGGGGAGCTGTTTTTT,CASSQFASGGSAGELFF
.,TRBJ1-6,TRBV6-1,.,TGTGCCAGCAGTGAAAGAGCGGGAGGGACTGGTAATTCACCCCTCCACTTT,CASSERAGGTGNSPLHF
.,TRBJ2-3,TRBV25-1,TRBD1,TGTGCCAGCAGTGCCTGGCCGGGACAGGGCACAGATACGCAGTATTTT,CASSAWPGQGTDTQYF
.,TRBJ1-2,TRBV5-8,.,TGTGCCAGCAGCTTGGGAGGATTTTTACGTGGCTACACCTTC,CASSLGGFLRGYTF
.,TRBJ1-4,TRBV28,TRBD1,TGTGCCAGCAGTCTACCGGGACAGGGAAATGAAAAACTGTTTTTT,CASSLPGQGNEKLFF
once,TRBJ1-3,TRBV7-3,.,TGTGCCAGCAGCTTGTTTTCGGTGAGCTCTGGAAACACCATATATTTT,CASSLFSVSSGNTIYF
once,TRBJ2-1,TRBV9,TRBD2,TGTGCCAGCAGCGTTCCCCTAGCGGGGGGCGACAATGAGCAGTTCTTC,CASSVPLAGGDNEQFF
.,TRBJ2-3,TRBV3-1/TRBV3-2,.,TGTGCCAGCAGCCAAGGGGATCATACGCAGTATTTT,CASSQGDHTQYF
.,TRBJ2-1,TRBV30,.,TGTGCCTGGAGTCAACAGGGAATCTATGAGCAGTTCTTC,CAWSQQGIYEQFF
once,TRBJ1-5,TRBV12-3/TRBV12-4,.,TGTGCCAGCAGTATGGGACTTTATCAGCCCCAGCATTTT,CASSMGLYQPQHF
.,TRBJ1-1,TRBV6-5,.,TGTGCCAGCAGTCGAACGACAAACTTGAACACTGAAGCTTTCTTT,CASSRTTNLNTEAFF
.,TRBJ2-2,TRBV9,.,TGTGCCAGCAGACCCGAGGCGGACGGCACCGGGGAGCTGTTTTTT,CASRPEADGTGELFF
.,TRBJ1-6,TRBV30,TRBD1,TGTGCCTGGAACCCGACAGGGGGCTCCTATAATTCACCCCTCCACTTT,CAWNPTGGSYNSPLHF
.,TRBJ1-1,TRBV2,.,TGTGCCAGCCAGAAGGCGGAGAACACTGAAGCTTTCTTT,CASQKAENTEAFF
.,TRBJ1-5,TRBV7-9,.,TGTGCCAGCAGCTTTGAGGGACTGGGTCAGCCCCAGCATTTT,CASSFEGLGQPQHF
.,TRBJ2-3,TRBV5-8,.,TGTGCCAGCAGCTTGTTGCTGCGAGATACGCAGTATTTT,CASSLLLRDTQYF
.,TRBJ1-2,TRBV7-9,.,TGTGCCAGCAGCTCCAGCCTTAGCTATGGCTACACCTTC,CASSSSLSYGYTF
.,TRBJ1-2,TRBV3-1/TRBV3-2,.,TGTGCCAGCAGCCAAGATGGGGGTAGTACCCGTGGAGGCTACACCTTC,CASSQDGGSTRGGYTF
.,TRBJ2-5,TRBV2,.,TGTGCCAGCAGAGAGCCTTACAGGGAAGAGACCCAGTACTTC,CASREPYREETQYF
.,TRBJ1-1,TRBV15,.,TGTGCCACCAGCCTGGGGTGGAACACTGAAGCTTTCTTT,CATSLGWNTEAFF